The clone carrying this T cell receptor beta chain came up once. This sample includes further DNA sequences coding for the same CDR3. The repertoire was sequenced with immunoSEQ multiplex PCR; TCRdb's copy has only in-frame clones and lacks some. The repertoire includes about 120,000 clones, roughly 91% of them detected once, and 1.5% to 2% sits in the top ten. This entry comes from a study of PD-L1 blockade in urothelial cancer. The V end was cut by 6 bases, the J end by 3 bases, with 14 bases between. The CDR3 has 14 amino acids. Germline lookup yields CDR1 MDHEN and CDR2 SYDVKM. As to time point: peripheral blood 6 weeks after treatment start.

The receptor was derived from a man between 60 and 70 years old with urothelial cancer. Specimen: PBMCs, collected around atezolizumab (anti-PD-L1) treatment. This chain links TRBV28 with TRBJ1-2; TRBD1 is a possible D gene (6 bases). The CDR3 protein is CASRDRLAYYGYTF. DNA of the CDR3: TGTGCCAGCAGGGACAGACTAGCGTACTATGGCTACACCTTC.